This TCR beta chain is drawn from a study of blood T cell repertoires in COVID-19. The overall study: The United States, Italy and Spain supplied acute and convalescent COVID-19 samples.

This CDR3 has 15 amino acids. V lost 0 bases, J lost 7 bases, and 4 bases stayed unmatched. Germline V CDR1 and CDR2: LNHNV, YYDKDF (reference sequence). Generated by immunoSEQ multiplex PCR, the TCRdb table keeps only in-frame clones and is missing some. This sample has some 85,000 clones, with roughly 80% found just once. V usage is TRBV15 and J usage is TRBJ1-4; the match to TRBD1 covers 8 bases. The receptor comes from a human donor in a cohort sampled during active COVID-19. Sequences were obtained from peripheral blood. The CDR3 here is CATSRDRTGGEKLFF. The CDR3 DNA reads TGTGCCACCAGCAGAGATCGTACAGGGGGTGAAAAACTGTTTTTT.